Listed below are T cell receptor beta chains from one sample, sequenced in a study of cytomegalovirus exposure and HLA in healthy donors. Assay used: immunoSEQ multiplex PCR; TCRdb lists only in-frame clones, some missing. Of roughly 160,000 clones in the sample, over 60% were seen once. Sequencing input: PBMCs. These receptors all stem from a girl aged 5-17 years in good health and CMV-seronegative. Each CDR3 is given with its conserved first and last residue. The D gene is left open where the match is weak. The size of a clone is reported for some rows only, either as once, few or many, or as a class for expanded clones.

size	D	V	J	CDR3	DNA
.	TRBD1	TRBV6-5	TRBJ2-7	CASSPTGTYEQYF	TGTGCCAGCAGCCCGACAGGGACCTACGAGCAGTACTTC
.	.	TRBV27	TRBJ1-1	CASSYGGENTEAFF	TGTGCCAGCAGTTATGGGGGCGAGAACACTGAAGCTTTCTTT
.	.	TRBV27	TRBJ1-1	CASSLHPLGGTEAFF	TGTGCCAGCAGTTTGCACCCTTTGGGGGGTACTGAAGCTTTCTTT
.	.	TRBV13	TRBJ2-1	CASSLGAGPYNEQFF	TGTGCCAGCAGCTTAGGTGCGGGCCCCTACAATGAGCAGTTCTTC
.	.	TRBV6-1	TRBJ1-2	CASRQGHYTF	TGTGCCAGCAGGCAGGGGCACTACACCTTC
.	TRBD1	TRBV7-3	TRBJ1-1	CASSAGTGGSSTEAFF	TGTGCCAGCAGCGCCGGGACAGGGGGCTCGAGCACTGAAGCTTTCTTT
.	TRBD1	TRBV7-9	TRBJ1-1	CASSLVGDSRAFF	TGTGCCAGCAGCTTAGTTGGGGACAGCAGGGCTTTCTTT
.	.	TRBV19	TRBJ1-1	CASSTQTGVNTEAFF	TGTGCCAGTAGTACCCAGACAGGCGTGAACACTGAAGCTTTCTTT
.	TRBD1	TRBV29-1	TRBJ1-2	CSSYGQENGYTF	TGCAGCTCATACGGACAGGAAAATGGCTACACCTTC
.	.	TRBV4-1	TRBJ2-1	CASSQVQQYNEQFF	TGCGCCAGCAGCCAAGTACAACAGTACAATGAGCAGTTCTTC
.	TRBD1	TRBV23-1	TRBJ2-7	CARNNRGYEQYF	TGCGCCAGGAACAACAGGGGCTACGAGCAGTACTTC
few	TRBD1	TRBV29-1	TRBJ1-5	CSARQGLNQPQHF	TGCAGCGCCAGACAGGGGTTGAATCAGCCCCAGCATTTT
.	.	TRBV19	TRBJ1-2	CASSAAGEDGYTF	TGTGCCAGTAGCGCAGCAGGGGAAGACGGCTACACCTTC
.	TRBD1	TRBV6-6	TRBJ1-5	CASRQTTGIGGQPQHF	TGTGCCAGCAGACAAACGACAGGGATCGGGGGTCAGCCCCAGCATTTT
.	TRBD1	TRBV6-1	TRBJ2-7	CASTGVYEQYF	TGTGCCAGTACAGGGGTCTACGAGCAGTACTTC
once	TRBD1	TRBV9	TRBJ2-7	CASSVGAGTGFGEQYF	TGTGCCAGCAGCGTAGGGGCCGGGACAGGGTTTGGCGAGCAGTACTTC
.	TRBD1	TRBV29-1	TRBJ1-6	CSVAEGALSSPLHF	TGCAGCGTTGCCGAGGGGGCGCTCTCTTCACCCCTCCACTTT
.	.	TRBV6-1	TRBJ2-7	CASSEGGRSLYEQYF	TGTGCCAGCAGTGAAGGGGGGCGGAGCCTCTACGAGCAGTACTTC
.	.	TRBV7-9	TRBJ2-7	CASSLVGTLDEQYF	TGTGCCAGCAGCTTAGTAGGGACATTGGACGAGCAGTACTTC
.	.	TRBV6-5	TRBJ1-2	CASSQDRPPYGYTF	TGTGCCAGCAGTCAAGACAGGCCTCCTTATGGCTACACCTTC
.	TRBD2	TRBV5-4	TRBJ2-5	CASSGGLAGAWGRETQYF	TGTGCCAGCAGCGGGGGACTAGCGGGGGCCTGGGGGCGAGAGACCCAGTACTTC
.	TRBD1	TRBV10-2	TRBJ2-2	CASNLGGPDTGELFF	TGCGCCAGCAACCTAGGGGGCCCGGACACCGGGGAGCTGTTTTTT
.	.	TRBV11-1	TRBJ1-1	CASSLASEAFF	TGTGCCAGCAGCTTAGCGAGTGAAGCTTTCTTT
.	.	TRBV2	TRBJ1-1	CASSPGRGRTEAFF	TGTGCCAGCAGTCCCGGGCGGGGGAGGACTGAAGCTTTCTTT
.	TRBD1	TRBV6-5	TRBJ1-4	CASMYTGTGWGKLFF	TGTGCCAGCATGTATACCGGGACAGGGTGGGGAAAACTGTTTTTT